Listed here are 4 T cell receptor beta chains from one sample, sequenced in a study of OX40 agonist ivuxolimab in advanced cancers. Libraries came from the immunoSEQ multiplex PCR assay. The table comes from immuneACCESS by way of TCRdb, which keeps in-frame sequences with V and J called. Part of the clones is missing from these tables; in studies checked, under half for an unresolved V gene and the rest for unknown reasons. Across this sample there are fewer than 50,000 clones, with about three quarters seen only once. The ten most abundant clones make up approximately 12% of the sample. This material consisted of CD4+ or CD8+ T cells sorted from blood, taken in a trial of the OX40 agonist ivuxolimab. The receptor source for this set is an adult with an advanced solid tumor such as melanoma, head and neck, liver or kidney cancer.

To note about this clone: An end of the junction does not agree with germline; a read error may underlie this. The chain uses TRBV19 and TRBJ1-2; D not resolved. CDR3 size: 11 residues. CDR1 and CDR2 (germline): LNHDA, SQIVND (reference sequence). The CDR3 bases are TGTGCCAGTAGTTTAGACTATGGCTACACCTTC. Translation: CASSLDYGYTF.

The chain recombines TRBV7-9 with TRBJ1-4; D not resolved. The germline V gene encodes CDR1 SEHNR and CDR2 FQNEAQ (reference sequence). V lost 1 base to trimming and J lost 3 bases, with 3 bases between them. This CDR3 has 13 amino acids. In DNA form, the CDR3 reads TGTGCCAGCAGCTTAGTAGCTAATGAAAAACTGTTTTTT. Translated: CASSLVANEKLFF.

This rearrangement joins TRBV20-1 to TRBJ2-7; D is ambiguous. The CDR3 is made up of 11 amino acids. The V gene lost 6 bases and the J gene lost 7 bases, with 13 bases spanning the gap. Germline lookup yields CDR1 DFQATT and CDR2 SNEGSKA (reference sequence). The CDR3 DNA reads as TGCAGTGCAACCTCCGGATGGGAGCAGTACTTC. Amino acids: CSATSGWEQYF.

This chain uses TRBV19 with TRBJ1-5, with 7 bases identical to TRBD1. After removal of 5 bases from V and 2 bases from J, the junction contained 3 bases not matched to a gene. This CDR3 region has 14 residues. The germline V gene has CDR1 LNHDA and CDR2 SQIVND (reference sequence). DNA of the CDR3: TGTGCCAGTAGTGTTGACAGGGGCAATCAGCCCCAGCATTTT. Residues: CASSVDRGNQPQHF.